This TCR beta chain was sequenced during a study of identical twins. Study results and caveats: Out-of-frame TCR alpha sharing in monozygotic twins exceeded recombination model predictions. Out-of-frame beta sequences exhibited a weaker degree of excess twin sharing. Invariant cells of the MAIT and iNKT types might have partly distorted the zero-insertion analyses.

A single count supports this clonotype. Its specificity is unknown. Germline CDR1 SGHKS, CDR2 YYEKEE (reference sequence). After removal of 7 bases from V and 1 base from J, the junction contained 9 bases not matched to a gene. The length of the CDR3 is 15 residues. A template switching step contributed a universal primer site, while unique molecular identifiers were present in the cDNA. TCRdb re-analysed the 5' RACE reads in MiXCR, keeping a single row per CDR3 protein. The sample includes more than 250,000 distinct CDR3 sequences, about 8.1% seen only once; the top ten take more than 2%. These data were also reused for a study on yellow fever vaccine responses in identical twins.

The clonotype was recovered from a woman younger than 30 in good health. Material: memory (CD45RO+) T cells sorted from blood. The chain combines TRBV5-5 with TRBJ1-1, with 8 bases matching TRBD1. CDR3 in DNA: TGTGCCAGCGGCCCCAGGGGGCAGGGGAACACTGAAGCTTTCTTT. It yields the protein CASGPRGQGNTEAFF.